The sequence of this T cell receptor (beta chain) was determined in a study of Graves' ophthalmopathy and Graves' hyperthyroidism. Study summary: Peripheral blood samples were taken at initial diagnosis, before any treatment. Study-wide points: The study's model predicted ophthalmopathy progression at roughly 69% sensitivity and almost 75% specificity.

With a duration under 3 months, ophthalmopathy in the donors showed moderate-to-severe activity, CAS ≥3 and NOSPECS ≥4. Diagnoses were established from clinical symptoms, serum thyroxine, TRAb, thyroid ultrasound and orbital computed tomography. Investigators amplified TCR beta CDR3 regions from RNA transcripts. Second-round multiplex PCR followed a first-round RT-PCR using HTBI primers. TCRdb re-derived calls from the multiplex PCR reads in MiXCR, one entry per CDR3 protein. Of under 350,000 distinct CDR3 sequences in the sample, 17% were seen once. This clonotype was counted ten times or more. Its target is unknown. The receptor was derived from an adult man with Graves' ophthalmopathy. The specimen was peripheral blood.

The CDR3 sequence: CASSQADTGWNTEAFF. CDR3 DNA sequence: TGTGCCAGCAGCCAAGCGGACACGGGCTGGAACACTGAAGCTTTCTTT. The rearrangement joins TRBV3-1 to TRBJ1-1; TRBD1 is a possible D gene (5 bases). V lost 1 base to trimming and J lost 1 base, with 13 bases between them. This CDR3 comprises 16 residues. Per germline, CDR1 LGHDT and CDR2 YNNKEL (reference sequence).